This is a list of T cell receptor beta chains from one sample in a study of T cell repertoires in cytomegalovirus infection. MiXCR was run by TCRdb on the reads, yielding one entry per CDR3 protein. Of fewer than 550,000 distinct CDR3 sequences listed, 30% to 40% are singletons. The sequenced sample was PBMCs. The receptors derive from a human donor in good health (CMV status not recorded). Some clones in this sample may be carry-over from other donors' samples. The CDR3 runs from the conserved cysteine through the conserved F or W. A D gene is named only where the DNA matches it firmly. The listing skips clone size in some rows; elsewhere it reads once, few, many or a size class.

v_call	j_call	d_call	clone_size	cdr3_nt	cdr3_aa
TRBV19	TRBJ1-5	-	few	TGTGCCAGTAATGGCAGGCCTAGCAATCAGCCCCAGCATTTT	CASNGRPSNQPQHF
TRBV5-8	TRBJ2-6	TRBD1	-	TGTGCCATTATACCCCGGGACAGGCCCTCTGGGGCCAACGTCCTGACTTTC	CAIIPRDRPSGANVLTF
TRBV7-8	TRBJ2-3	TRBD2	few	TGTGCCAGCAGCTTAATGGCGGGGGGCACAGATACGCAGTATTTT	CASSLMAGGTDTQYF
TRBV7-2	TRBJ1-5	-	many	TGTGCCAGCAGCTTATCAGAACATCAGCCCCAGCATTTT	CASSLSEHQPQHF
TRBV19	TRBJ2-4	-	few	TGTGCCAGTAGTCTGGAGGGACAGCTAGCCAAAAACATTCAGTACTTC	CASSLEGQLAKNIQYF
TRBV7-2	TRBJ2-5	-	many	TGTGCCAGCAGCTTAGCCCGGGAGACCCAGTACTTC	CASSLARETQYF
TRBV7-9	TRBJ2-2	-	-	TGTGCCAGCAGCAACTGGGCCACCTCGAACACCGGGGAGCTGTTTTTT	CASSNWATSNTGELFF
TRBV2	TRBJ2-2	-	-	TGTGCCAGCAAATCAGCAGGGACCGGGGAGCTGTTTTTT	CASKSAGTGELFF
TRBV6-1	TRBJ2-1	TRBD1	few	TGTGCCAGCCCTAATTACAGGGGGCAATCGGGTGAGCAGTTCTTC	CASPNYRGQSGEQFF
TRBV19	TRBJ2-1	-	-	TGTGCCAGTCAACCTGGTTGGGACAATGAGCAGTTCTTC	CASQPGWDNEQFF
TRBV6-6	TRBJ2-5	-	-	TGTGCCAGCAGTTACGGCCTGGAGACCCAGTACTTC	CASSYGLETQYF
TRBV11-2	TRBJ1-1	-	many	TGTGCCAGCAGCTTAGTAGGGGGGGGTCTCGGGGGGAACACTGAAGCTTTCTTT	CASSLVGGGLGGNTEAFF
TRBV19	TRBJ1-1	-	many	TGTGCCAGTAGTTCCCCGGGGGAGTTCACTGAAGCTTTCTTT	CASSSPGEFTEAFF
TRBV7-8	TRBJ2-7	-	-	TGTGCCAGCAGCTTAGCCCAATTGGTCCCACTATACGAGCAGTACTTC	CASSLAQLVPLYEQYF
TRBV19	TRBJ2-2	-	-	TGTGCCAGTAGTATAGGGTCAGCGAACACCGGGGAGCTGTTTTTT	CASSIGSANTGELFF
TRBV12-3/TRBV12-4	TRBJ1-5	-	-	TGTGCCAGCAGTGGGGGGGCGCGCAATCAGCCCCAGCATTTT	CASSGGARNQPQHF
TRBV7-9	TRBJ2-7	-	few	TGTGCCAGCAGCCTCCCTCAGGGGTACGAGCAGTACTTC	CASSLPQGYEQYF
TRBV15	TRBJ2-2	TRBD2	-	TGTGCCACCAGCAGCGGGGGGGCACCCCCCGGGGAGCTGTTTTTT	CATSSGGAPPGELFF
TRBV7-2	TRBJ2-7	-	many	TGTGCCAGCAGCTTAGAGGGCGCAGACTACGAGCAGTACTTC	CASSLEGADYEQYF
TRBV14	TRBJ1-1	TRBD1	few	TGTGCCAGCAGCCTTCGGACAGGACTCATGAACACTGAAGCTTTCTTT	CASSLRTGLMNTEAFF
TRBV6-5	TRBJ2-7	TRBD1	-	TGTGCCAGCAGTTACTCGACAGGGTCAAGGGAGCATTACTTC	CASSYSTGSREHYF
TRBV14	TRBJ1-1	TRBD1	-	TGTGCCAGCAGCCAACTTTCCCCGACGGGACAGGGTCAGGGGACTGAAGCTTTCTTT	CASSQLSPTGQGQGTEAFF
TRBV5-4	TRBJ2-1	TRBD1	once	TGTGCCAGCAGCTTGCCTTCCGGGACAGGGGGAAGGAATGAGCAGTTCTTC	CASSLPSGTGGRNEQFF
TRBV12-3/TRBV12-4	TRBJ2-1	-	-	TGTGCCAGCAGTCGGTTGAGGGGGAGGAATGAGCAGTTCTTC	CASSRLRGRNEQFF
TRBV11-2	TRBJ1-6	-	-	TGTGCCAGCAGCTTGCAAGGGGGTGAATCACCCCTCCACTTT	CASSLQGGESPLHF
TRBV20-1	TRBJ2-7	-	-	TGCAGTGCGCCGGTCCGGAGCTCCTACGAGCAGTACTTC	CSAPVRSSYEQYF
TRBV6-2/TRBV6-3	TRBJ2-7	-	many	TGTGCCAGCAGCCACGGACCCCGAACAAACCCCTACGAGCAGTACTTC	CASSHGPRTNPYEQYF
TRBV29-1	TRBJ1-1	-	-	TGCAGCGTCGTGGTGGACACTGAAGCTTTCTTT	CSVVVDTEAFF
TRBV12-3/TRBV12-4	TRBJ1-5	-	many	TGTGCCAGCAGTTTCGAAGGCAATCAGCCCCAGCATTTT	CASSFEGNQPQHF
TRBV6-2/TRBV6-3	TRBJ2-2	TRBD2	-	TGTGCCAGCAGTTACGAGGCCCCTCCACGACTAGCGGGGGGGCCCGACGGGGAGCTGTTTTTT	CASSYEAPPRLAGGPDGELFF
TRBV6-2/TRBV6-3	TRBJ2-7	TRBD2	few	TGTGCCAGCTCGGGACTAGGGCTTTCCGACGAGCAGTACTTC	CASSGLGLSDEQYF
TRBV4-1	TRBJ2-7	TRBD2	many	TGCGCCAGCAGCCCCAACCTATTCGGACTAGCCGGGGGTGTCGAGCAGTACTTC	CASSPNLFGLAGGVEQYF
TRBV19	TRBJ2-7	TRBD1	-	TGTGCCAGTAGTATAACGGGACAGGGGGCCGAGCAGTACTTC	CASSITGQGAEQYF
TRBV12-3/TRBV12-4	TRBJ2-5	TRBD2	-	TGTGCCAGCAGTTTAGCCCTAGCGGGGGGGGTGCAAGAGACCCAGTACTTC	CASSLALAGGVQETQYF
TRBV2	TRBJ2-2	-	-	TGTGCCAGCAGCAAAGGGAGCATCGGGGAGCTGTTTTTT	CASSKGSIGELFF